The clone carrying this TCR beta chain was detected only a few times. Investigators prepared the TCR beta libraries by applying iRepertoire HTBI primers and Arm-PCR of CDR3 regions. MiXCR, applied by TCRdb to the multiplex PCR reads, yields one record per CDR3 protein. The table records 500,000 to 700,000 distinct CDR3 sequences, 16% of them present only once. As to time point: newly diagnosed GD, antithyroid drugs for less than 3 months. Scientists built the TCR library using RNA that was extracted from PBMCs. This entry is derived from a study of regulatory T cells in long-lasting Graves disease. Trimming left V 3 bases short and J 2 bases short, with 5 bases between. The length of the CDR3 is 11 residues. Germline V gene data show CDR1 as DFQATT and CDR2 as SNEGSKA (reference sequence). The sample was also linked to a second study, of T cells in Graves' hyperthyroidism and ophthalmopathy.

The sample consisted of peripheral blood mononuclear cells (PBMCs), taken at new diagnosis, from a patient treated with antithyroid drugs. The chain couples TRBV20-1 to TRBJ2-7, with D unresolved. This TCR was recovered from a woman aged 25 to 39 with Graves disease. The CDR3 DNA reads TGCAGTGCTAGCCTTGCCTACGAGCAGTACTTC. It codes for CSASLAYEQYF.